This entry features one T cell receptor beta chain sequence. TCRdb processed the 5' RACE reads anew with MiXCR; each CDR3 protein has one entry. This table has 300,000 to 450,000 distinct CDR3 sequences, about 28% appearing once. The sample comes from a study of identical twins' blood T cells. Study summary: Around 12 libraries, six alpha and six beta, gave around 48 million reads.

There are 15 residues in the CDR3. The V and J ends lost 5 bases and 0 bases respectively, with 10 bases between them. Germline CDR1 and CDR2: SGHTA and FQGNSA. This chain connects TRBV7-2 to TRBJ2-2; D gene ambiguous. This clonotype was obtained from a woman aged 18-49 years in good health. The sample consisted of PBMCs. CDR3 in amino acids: CASSLGYANTGELFF. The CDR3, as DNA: TGTGCCAGCAGCCTAGGGTATGCGAACACCGGGGAGCTGTTTTTT.